The present entry profiles one T cell receptor beta chain with its context. The data are from a study of blood T cell repertoires in COVID-19. On the study more broadly: Italy, Spain and the United States were the sources of the convalescent and acute COVID-19 samples.

The table came from immunoSEQ multiplex PCR; TCRdb's copy has only in-frame clones and leaves some out. The table records roughly 130,000 clones, 87% of them present only once. The CDR3 extends over 16 amino acids. V gave up 4 bases and J gave up 5 bases, with 17 bases separating them. Per the germline V gene, CDR1 is SGHVS and CDR2 is FQNEAQ. The specimen sequenced was peripheral blood. The clonotype comes from a woman aged 60-75 years with acute or convalescent COVID-19. The V and J genes are TRBV7-8 and TRBJ2-2; TRBD2 is a possible D gene (5 bases). The CDR3 region is CASSYSRRRGTGELFF. The DNA for the CDR3 is TGTGCCAGCAGCTACTCCCGGCGGAGAGGGACCGGGGAGCTGTTTTTT.